Shown below are 23 T cell receptor beta chains from a single sample sequenced in a study of circulating and synovial CD4+ cells in juvenile arthritis. The assay was immunoSEQ multiplex PCR, and TCRdb's table has in-frame clones only and misses some. The sample holds 30,000 to 40,000 clones, roughly 94% seen once. Sequencing used CD4+ T cells from blood. The receptors shown here come from a human donor with juvenile idiopathic arthritis.

The genes are TRBV7-8 and TRBJ1-3, with no clear D. Germline CDR1 and CDR2: SGHVS and FQNEAQ. Trimming cost V 4 bases and J 0 bases, with 13 bases left between them. CDR3 length: 16 amino acids. The CDR3 DNA reads as TGTGCCAGCAGCTCCGGCAGGCCTTCCTCTGGAAACACCATATATTTT. Translating it yields CASSSGRPSSGNTIYF. Variable domain in full (rest from reference TRBV7-8 and TRBJ1-3): GAGVSQSPRYKVAKRGQDVALRCDPISGHVSLFWYQQALGQGPEFLTYFQNEAQLDKSGLPSDRFFAERPEGSVSTLKIQRTQQEDSAVYLCASSSGRPSSGNTIYFGEGSWLTVV.

J is TRBJ2-7 and V is TRBV7-2; possibly TRBD2 for D (5 bases). Deletions cut 1 base from V and 0 bases from J, with 10 bases between. The germline V gene encodes CDR1 SGHTA and CDR2 FQGNSA. The CDR3 contains 15 residues. For the CDR3, the DNA is TGTGCCAGCAGCTTAGTTGCTGGGAGCTCCTACGAGCAGTACTTC. Protein sequence: CASSLVAGSSYEQYF.

The rearrangement uses TRBV11-2 and TRBJ1-2; 8 bases align to TRBD1. The germline V gene has CDR1 SGHAT and CDR2 FQNNGV. The CDR3 covers 13 residues. V dropped 5 bases and J dropped 7; count of bases not matched to a gene: 6. The DNA of the CDR3 is TGTGCCAGCAGCACCCAGGGGGCGCGTGGCTACACCTTC. Translating gives CASSTQGARGYTF. The complete variable domain, with remaining parts taken from reference TRBV11-2 and TRBJ1-2, reads EAGVAQSPRYKIIEKRQSVAFWCNPISGHATLYWYQQILGQGPKLLIQFQNNGVVDDSQLPKDRFSAERLKGVDSTLKIQPAKLEDSAVYLCASSTQGARGYTFGSGTRLTVV.

This chain joins TRBV6-5 and TRBJ2-2, with D tentatively TRBD1 (6 bases). The CDR3 contains 13 residues. Deletions cut 10 bases from V and 4 bases from J, with 13 bases between. Germline V gene data show CDR1 as MNHEY and CDR2 as SVGAGI. This CDR3 reads CATRGTSTGELFF. As DNA, the CDR3 is TGTGCCACCAGAGGGACATCCACCGGGGAGCTGTTTTTT.

The V and J genes are TRBV6-1 and TRBJ1-5; 7 bases agree with TRBD1. This CDR3 contains 14 residues. Germline V gene sequence: CDR1 MNHNS, CDR2 SASEGT. V shed 5 bases, J shed 1 base, and the junction held 2 bases outside the gene matches. The CDR3: CASSSQGSNQPQHF. Written as DNA, the CDR3 is TGTGCCAGCAGTTCACAGGGGAGCAATCAGCCCCAGCATTTT.

J is TRBJ2-1 and V is TRBV29-1, with D perhaps matching TRBD2 (7 bases). With 3 bases removed from V and 0 bases from J, the gap between germline ends came to 12 bases. The germline V gene has CDR1 SQVTM and CDR2 ANQGSEA. CDR3 size: 15 residues. The CDR3 protein is CSVDGGLSSYNEQFF. The CDR3 DNA reads as TGCAGCGTTGACGGGGGGCTGAGCTCCTACAATGAGCAGTTCTTC.

This rearrangement joins TRBV7-3 to TRBJ2-7; D remains ambiguous. The V gene's germline CDR1 is SGHTA and CDR2 FQGTGA. V was shortened by 2 bases and J by 4 bases, with 9 bases between the two germline ends. The CDR3 consists of 13 residues. This CDR3 reads CASSLQDPYEQYF. In nucleotides, the CDR3 is TGTGCCAGCAGCTTACAGGATCCATACGAGCAGTACTTC.

The rearrangement links TRBV4-1 to TRBJ1-5; 8 positions match TRBD1. With 3 bases clipped from V and 7 bases from J, the junction kept 5 bases outside the gene matches. Germline lookup yields CDR1 MGHRA and CDR2 YSYEKL. This CDR3 is built from 14 residues. CDR3 in DNA: TGCGCCAGCAGCCAGGGAAACAGGGGGCAGCCCCAGCATTTT. Its protein product is CASSQGNRGQPQHF.

This chain uses TRBV19 with TRBJ1-2, with 7 nucleotides matching TRBD1. The CDR3 contains 14 residues. Germline CDR1 is LNHDA and CDR2 is SQIVND (reference sequence). Germline trimming cut 7 bases from V and 3 bases from J; bases unmatched to any gene: 8. Written as DNA, the CDR3 is TGTGCCAGTAACAAAGCAGGGGGTGACTATGGCTACACCTTC. Residues: CASNKAGGDYGYTF.

The chain recombines TRBV11-2 with TRBJ2-3; TRBD2 agrees at 12 bases. Losses at the gene ends were 6 bases for V and 4 bases for J; bases not matched to a gene: 5. The CDR3 runs to 15 residues. Germline CDR1 is SGHAT and CDR2 is FQNNGV. The CDR3 protein is CASSPLAGGADTQYF. The CDR3 DNA is TGTGCCAGCAGTCCTCTAGCGGGGGGGGCAGATACGCAGTATTTT.

V gene TRBV19 combines with J gene TRBJ2-2, with 11 bases fitting TRBD2. This CDR3 region has 17 residues. The germline V gene encodes CDR1 LNHDA and CDR2 SQIVND (reference sequence). Trimming removed 7 bases from V and 1 base from J; junction bases left unmatched: 8. CDR3 loop: CASTLLAGALNTGELFF. The CDR3, as DNA: TGTGCCAGTACCCTACTAGCGGGGGCCTTGAACACCGGGGAGCTGTTTTTT. Combining the CDR3 with reference TRBV19 and TRBJ2-2 gives the whole variable domain DGGITQSPKYLFRKEGQNVTLSCEQNLNHDAMYWYRQDPGQGLRLIYYSQIVNDFQKGDIAEGYSVSREKKESFPLTVTSAQKNPTAFYLCASTLLAGALNTGELFFGEGSRLTVL.

The chain couples TRBV29-1 to TRBJ2-2; 9 nucleotides agree with TRBD1. CDR1 and CDR2 (germline): SQVTM, ANQGSEA. Trimming took 6 bases from V and 7 from J; bases not matched to a gene: 6. This CDR3 contains 13 residues. Here the CDR3 reads CSVLQGAVGELFF. DNA of the CDR3: TGCAGCGTCCTACAGGGGGCGGTCGGGGAGCTGTTTTTT.

The chain combines TRBV21-1 with TRBJ2-5; the table's D call TRBD2 went unverified against the DNA. TRBV21-1 is marked as a pseudogene. There are 15 residues in the CDR3. This CDR3 reads CASSKVGGGQETQYF. CDR3 DNA: TGTGCCAGCAGCAAAGTGGGGGGTGGGCAAGAGACCCAGTACTTC.

This sequence joins TRBV5-1 and TRBJ2-7; 9 bases line up with TRBD1. The CDR3 contains 16 residues. CDR1 SGHRS and CDR2 YFSETQ come from the germline V gene. The ends lost 3 bases at V and 3 bases at J; junction bases unmatched: 10. CDR3 loop: CASSSLPGQGLYEQYF. The CDR3 DNA reads as TGCGCCAGCAGCTCACTCCCGGGACAGGGACTCTACGAGCAGTACTTC.

The chain has TRBV7-9 and TRBJ1-1, with D unclear. The CDR3 is 13 amino acids. The ends were cut back, 4 bases at V and 0 bases at J, with 6 bases in the middle. From germline, CDR1 is SEHNR and CDR2 FQNEAQ (reference sequence). The CDR3 nucleotides read TGTGCCAGCAGCTCCGAGGTGAACACTGAAGCTTTCTTT. Translated: CASSSEVNTEAFF.

This rearrangement joins TRBV12-2 to TRBJ1-3. TRBV12-2 has pseudogene status. The CDR3 is made up of 17 amino acids. DNA of the CDR3: TGTGCAAGTCTAATTCCGAGGCACTCACTCTCTGGAAACACCATATATTTT. It encodes CASLIPRHSLSGNTIYF.

This chain links TRBV29-1 with TRBJ2-5; D is possibly TRBD2 (6 bases). The CDR3 is 13 amino acids. Trimming cost V 6 bases and J 3 bases, with 14 bases left between them. Germline V lookup: CDR1 SQVTM, CDR2 ANQGSEA. Here the CDR3 DNA reads TGCAGCGTCGGAAGGACTAAAAAAGAGACCCAGTACTTC. It is translated as CSVGRTKKETQYF. Full variable domain (outside the CDR3, taken from reference TRBV29-1 and TRBJ2-5): SAVISQKPSRDICQRGTSLTIQCQVDSQVTMMFWYRQQPGQSLTLIATANQGSEATYESGFVIDKFPISRPNLTFSTLTVSNMSPEDSSIYLCSVGRTKKETQYFGPGTRLLVL.

The CDR3 spells CASSSGGGTGLAKNIQYF. DNA for the CDR3: TGTGCCAGCAGCTCCGGAGGCGGGACAGGACTAGCCAAAAACATTCAGTACTTC. This chain uses TRBV5-4 with TRBJ2-4; 8 bases match TRBD1. CDR3 length: 18 amino acids. The trim removed 3 bases at V and 0 bases at J, leaving 11 bases unmatched. CDR1 and CDR2 (germline): SGHNT, YYREEE (reference sequence).

The rearrangement joins TRBV4-2 to TRBJ2-2; no firm D call. This CDR3 spans 16 amino acids. Trimming left V 0 bases short and J 5 bases short, with 13 bases between. Germline CDR1 and CDR2: LGHNA and YNFKEQ. The CDR3: CASSQDVRLSTGELFF. DNA for the CDR3: TGTGCCAGCAGCCAAGATGTGAGACTTAGTACCGGGGAGCTGTTTTTT.

This chain uses TRBV7-9 with TRBJ1-2, with 8 bases matching TRBD1. Losses at the gene ends were 3 bases for V and 8 bases for J; bases not matched to a gene: 8. Germline CDR1 reads SEHNR; CDR2 reads FQNEAQ (reference sequence). The CDR3 is 14 amino acids. CDR3 amino acids: CASSFDRGGQGYTF. In nucleotides, the CDR3 is TGTGCCAGCAGCTTTGACAGGGGCGGTCAGGGCTACACCTTC. Looking up the rest from reference TRBV7-9 and TRBJ1-2 gives the full variable domain: DTGVSQNPRHKITKRGQNVTFRCDPISEHNRLYWYRQTLGQGPEFLTYFQNEAQLEKSRLLSDRFSAERPKGSFSTLEIQRTEQGDSAMYLCASSFDRGGQGYTFGSGTRLTVV.

In the case of this clone: The junction departs from germline at one end; a sequencing error may be responsible. Distinct nucleotide sequences in the sample also encode this CDR3. The chain uses TRBV4-3 and TRBJ1-6, with D possibly being TRBD1 (5 bases). Germline V gives CDR1 LGHNA, CDR2 YSLEER. There are 17 residues in the CDR3. The CDR3 DNA reads as TGCGCCAGCAGCCAAGAGGGTGGGGCAGCCTATAATTCCCCCCTCCACTTT. Its protein is CASSQEGGAAYNSPLHF.

As concerns this clone: Other nucleotide sequences in the sample specify the same CDR3. The V call is TRBV5-5, the J call TRBJ1-6; a weak D match, TRBD1 (6 bases). This CDR3 has 15 amino acids. Germline V gene sequence: CDR1 SGHKS, CDR2 YYEKEE (reference sequence). Trimming removed 1 base from V and 11 bases from J, with 16 bases in between. CDR3 in DNA: TGTGCCAGCAGCTTGTATCGACAGGCCCAACCACCCCTCCACTTT. Protein product: CASSLYRQAQPPLHF. The whole variable domain, remainder taken from reference TRBV5-5 and TRBJ1-6, is DAGVTQSPTHLIKTRGQQVTLRCSPISGHKSVSWYQQVLGQGPQFIFQYYEKEERGRGNFPDRFSARQFPNYSSELNVNALLLGDSALYLCASSLYRQAQPPLHFGNGTRLTVT.

The sample holds one count of this clone. The chain combines TRBV7-2 with TRBJ1-6; 8 nucleotides align to TRBD1. Germline CDR1 SGHTA, CDR2 FQGNSA. With 0 bases clipped from V and 10 bases from J, the junction kept 5 bases outside the gene matches. This CDR3 is built from 15 residues. CDR3 nucleotides: TGTGCCAGCAGCTTAGCCGTCAGGGGGCGGTCACCCCTCCACTTT. This encodes CASSLAVRGRSPLHF.